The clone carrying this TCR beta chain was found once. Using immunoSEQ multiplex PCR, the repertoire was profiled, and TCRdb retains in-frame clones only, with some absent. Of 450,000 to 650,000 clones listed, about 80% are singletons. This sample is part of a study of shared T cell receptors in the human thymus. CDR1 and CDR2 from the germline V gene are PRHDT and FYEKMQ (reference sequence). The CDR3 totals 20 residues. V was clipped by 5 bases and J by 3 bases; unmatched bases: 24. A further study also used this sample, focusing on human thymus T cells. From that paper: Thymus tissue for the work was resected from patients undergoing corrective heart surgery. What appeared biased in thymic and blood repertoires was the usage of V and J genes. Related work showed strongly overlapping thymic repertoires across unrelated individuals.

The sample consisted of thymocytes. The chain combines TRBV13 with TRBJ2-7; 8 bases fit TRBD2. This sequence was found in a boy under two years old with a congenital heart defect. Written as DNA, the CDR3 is TGTGCCAGCAGCAACCGGGGGGGGGAATATGGGCGGGAGGTGAGCTACGAGCAGTACTTC. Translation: CASSNRGGEYGREVSYEQYF. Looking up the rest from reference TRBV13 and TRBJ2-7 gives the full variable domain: AAGVIQSPRHLIKEKRETATLKCYPIPRHDTVYWYQQGPGQDPQFLISFYEKMQSDKGSIPDRFSAQQFSDYHSELNMSSLELGDSALYFCASSNRGGEYGREVSYEQYFGPGTRLTVT.